The text below deals with one TCR beta chain. What antigen it recognizes has not been identified. No base quality values were provided; no much bigger clone lies one nucleotide off. According to the study, the label for this sample's treatment or condition signals: in vitro stimulation with specific CMV peptide epitopes to enrich CMV-specific T cells. TCRdb names Illumina HiSeq 1500 as the instrument used. TCRdb itself trimmed the public reads at Q25 with fastp, ran MiXCR and retained productive beta chains. Every CDR3 protein is listed once, alongside the most common genes and DNA of its rows. The sample contains some 220,000 distinct CDR3 sequences, roughly two fifths of them found a single time. The ten most abundant clones make up 59% of the sample. This entry belongs to a study of T cell repertoires in cytomegalovirus infection (dated by TCRdb to the late 2010s). Turning to the overall study: Recently identified HLA-C-restricted CMV epitopes, whose presentation resists viral immunomodulation, were targeted by peptide stimulations together with well-studied HLA-B-restricted epitopes. The HLA type of each donor mattered for the analysis, because public TCR beta signatures pointed to carriage of CMV infection along with the matching HLA type.

The CDR3, cysteine through phenylalanine, is 17 amino acids long. Only the CDR3 portion is preserved as DNA: 51 bases, with reading frame beginning at the first base. V is cut back by 2 bases and J by 8 bases, with 11 bases in the junction unmatched. CDR1 and CDR2, per the germline V gene, are SGHTA and FQGTGA. General study outcomes and caveats: The ex vivo response was dominated by HLA-C-restricted CMV-specific TCR beta clonotypes, and the single most frequent clonotype in two of eight donors was supplied by these HLA-C-restricted clonotypes. In both this cohort and an independent cohort of several hundred donors, the cumulative frequency of public TCR beta family members distinguished carriers of CMV infection plus the relevant HLA type.

The clonotype originates from a human donor in good health (CMV status not recorded). Some clones in this sample may be carry-over from other donors' samples. The sequences come from CD8+ T cells from cultured PBMCs, collected from culture after CMV antigen stimulation. The sequence links TRBV7-3 to TRBJ2-1; 11 central bases correspond to TRBD2. Read as DNA, the sequence is TGTGCCAGCAGCTTAGTGGGAACTAGCGGGAGCGTGGATGAGCAGTTCTTC. This gives the protein CASSLVGTSGSVDEQFF.